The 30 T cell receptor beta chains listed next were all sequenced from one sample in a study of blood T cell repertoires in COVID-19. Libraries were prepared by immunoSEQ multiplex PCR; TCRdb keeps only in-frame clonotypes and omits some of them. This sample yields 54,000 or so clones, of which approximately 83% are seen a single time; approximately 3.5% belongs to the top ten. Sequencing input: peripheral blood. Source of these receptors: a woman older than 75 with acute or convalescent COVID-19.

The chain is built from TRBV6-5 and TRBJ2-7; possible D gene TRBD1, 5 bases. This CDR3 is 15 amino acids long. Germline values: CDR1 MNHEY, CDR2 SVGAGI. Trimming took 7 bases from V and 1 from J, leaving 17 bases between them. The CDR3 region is CASISRRGPSYEQYF. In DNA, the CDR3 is TGTGCCAGCATCTCCCGAAGGGGCCCTTCCTACGAGCAGTACTTC.

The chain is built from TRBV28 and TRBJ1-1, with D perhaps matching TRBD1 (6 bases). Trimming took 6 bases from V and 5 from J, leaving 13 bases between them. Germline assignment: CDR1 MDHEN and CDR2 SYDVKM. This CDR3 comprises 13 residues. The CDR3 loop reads CASRGQLFTEAFF. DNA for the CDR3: TGTGCCAGCAGAGGACAGCTTTTTACTGAAGCTTTCTTT. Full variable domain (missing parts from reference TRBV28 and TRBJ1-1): DVKVTQSSRYLVKRTGEKVFLECVQDMDHENMFWYRQDPGLGLRLIYFSYDVKMKEKGDIPEGYSVSREKKERFSLILESASTNQTSMYLCASRGQLFTEAFFGQGTRLTVV.

The CDR3 here is CASSASGGLQETQYF. For the CDR3, the DNA is TGTGCCAGCAGCGCTAGCGGGGGGCTTCAAGAGACCCAGTACTTC. The V and J genes are TRBV7-9 and TRBJ2-5, with 11 positions matching TRBD2. Germline loops: CDR1 SEHNR, CDR2 FQNEAQ (reference sequence). The V gene end was trimmed by 5 bases and the J gene end by 2 bases; junction bases not matched to a gene: 4. This CDR3 is built from 15 residues.

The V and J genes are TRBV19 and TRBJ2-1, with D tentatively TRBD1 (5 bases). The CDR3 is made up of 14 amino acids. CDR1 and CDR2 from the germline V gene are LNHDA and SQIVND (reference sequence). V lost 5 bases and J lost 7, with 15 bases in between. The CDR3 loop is CASSSVGQRNEQFF. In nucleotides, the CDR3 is TGTGCCAGTAGTTCGGTGGGGCAGAGGAATGAGCAGTTCTTC.

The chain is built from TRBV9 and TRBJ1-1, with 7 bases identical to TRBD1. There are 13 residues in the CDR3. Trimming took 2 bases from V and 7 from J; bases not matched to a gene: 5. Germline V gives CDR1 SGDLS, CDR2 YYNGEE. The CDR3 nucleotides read TGTGCCAGCAGCGTTACAGGGGCGTTTGAAGCTTTCTTT. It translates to CASSVTGAFEAFF.

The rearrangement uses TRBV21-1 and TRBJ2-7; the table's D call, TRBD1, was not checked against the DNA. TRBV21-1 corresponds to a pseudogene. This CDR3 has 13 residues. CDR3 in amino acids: CASGANPVYEQYF. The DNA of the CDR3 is TGTGCCAGCGGGGCGAACCCAGTCTACGAGCAGTACTTC.

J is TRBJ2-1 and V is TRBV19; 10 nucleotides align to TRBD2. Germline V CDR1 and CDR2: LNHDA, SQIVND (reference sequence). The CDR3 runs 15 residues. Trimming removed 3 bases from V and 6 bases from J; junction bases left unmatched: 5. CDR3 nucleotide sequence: TGTGCCAGTAGTATTTTACTAGCGGGAACCAATGAGCAGTTCTTC. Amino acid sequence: CASSILLAGTNEQFF.

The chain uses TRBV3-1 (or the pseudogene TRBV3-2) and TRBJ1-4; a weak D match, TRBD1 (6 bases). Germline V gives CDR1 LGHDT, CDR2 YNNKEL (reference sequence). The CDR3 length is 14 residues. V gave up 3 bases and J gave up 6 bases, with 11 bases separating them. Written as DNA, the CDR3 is TGTGCCAGCAGCCAGGCGGGGGCCGATGAAAAACTGTTTTTT. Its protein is CASSQAGADEKLFF.

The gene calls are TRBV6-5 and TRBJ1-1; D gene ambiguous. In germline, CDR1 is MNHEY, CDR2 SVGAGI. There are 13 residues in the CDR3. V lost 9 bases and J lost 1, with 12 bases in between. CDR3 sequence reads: CASSLLSNTEAFF. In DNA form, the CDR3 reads TGTGCCAGTAGCCTACTGTCGAACACTGAAGCTTTCTTT.

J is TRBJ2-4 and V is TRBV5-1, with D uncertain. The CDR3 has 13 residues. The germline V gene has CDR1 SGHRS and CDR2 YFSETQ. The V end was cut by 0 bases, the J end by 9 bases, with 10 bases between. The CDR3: CASSLESMSIQYF. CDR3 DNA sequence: TGCGCCAGCAGCTTGGAAAGCATGAGCATTCAGTACTTC.

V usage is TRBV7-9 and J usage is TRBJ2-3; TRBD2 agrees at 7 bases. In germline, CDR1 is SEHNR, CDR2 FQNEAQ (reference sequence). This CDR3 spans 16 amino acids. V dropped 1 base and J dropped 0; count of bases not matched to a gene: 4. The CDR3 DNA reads TGTGCCAGCAGCTTAGTCGTTAGCGGGAGCACAGATACGCAGTATTTT. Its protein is CASSLVVSGSTDTQYF.

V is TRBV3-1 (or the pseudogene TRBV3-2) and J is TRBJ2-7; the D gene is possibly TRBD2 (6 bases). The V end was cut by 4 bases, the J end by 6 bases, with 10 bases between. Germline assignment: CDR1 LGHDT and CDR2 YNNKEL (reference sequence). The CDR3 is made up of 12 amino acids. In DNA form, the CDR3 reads TGTGCCAGCAGCCGGCGGGACCGCGAGCAGTACTTC. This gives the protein CASSRRDREQYF.

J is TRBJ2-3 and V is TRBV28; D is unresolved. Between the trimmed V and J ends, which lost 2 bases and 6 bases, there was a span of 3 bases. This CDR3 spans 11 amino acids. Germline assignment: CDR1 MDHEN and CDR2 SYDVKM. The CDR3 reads CASSLPDTQYF. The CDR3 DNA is TGTGCCAGCAGTTTACCGGATACGCAGTATTTT.

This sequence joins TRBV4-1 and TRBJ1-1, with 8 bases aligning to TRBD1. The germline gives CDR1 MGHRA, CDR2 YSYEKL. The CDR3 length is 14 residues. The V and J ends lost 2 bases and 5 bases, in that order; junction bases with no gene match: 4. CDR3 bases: TGCGCCAGCAGCCAAACGACAGGGGAGACTGAAGCTTTCTTT. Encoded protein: CASSQTTGETEAFF.

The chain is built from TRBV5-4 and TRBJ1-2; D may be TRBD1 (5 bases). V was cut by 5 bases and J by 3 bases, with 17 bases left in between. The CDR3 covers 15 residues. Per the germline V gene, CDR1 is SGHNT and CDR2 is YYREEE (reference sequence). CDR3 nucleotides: TGTGCCAGCAGGGGACGGGGGGAAGGGGACTATGGCTACACCTTC. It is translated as CASRGRGEGDYGYTF.

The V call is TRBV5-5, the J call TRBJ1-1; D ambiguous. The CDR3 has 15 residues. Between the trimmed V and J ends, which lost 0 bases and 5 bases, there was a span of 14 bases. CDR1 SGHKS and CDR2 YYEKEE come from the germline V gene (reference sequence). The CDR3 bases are TGTGCCAGCAGCTTGGTTACCGGGGTAGGGACTGAAGCTTTCTTT. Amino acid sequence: CASSLVTGVGTEAFF.

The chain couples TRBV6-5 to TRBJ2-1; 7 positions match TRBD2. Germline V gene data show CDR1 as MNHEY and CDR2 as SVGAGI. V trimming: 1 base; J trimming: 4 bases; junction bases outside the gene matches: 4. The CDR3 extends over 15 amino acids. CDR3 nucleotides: TGTGCCAGCAGTTACTTGGCTAGCGGATACAATGAGCAGTTCTTC. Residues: CASSYLASGYNEQFF.

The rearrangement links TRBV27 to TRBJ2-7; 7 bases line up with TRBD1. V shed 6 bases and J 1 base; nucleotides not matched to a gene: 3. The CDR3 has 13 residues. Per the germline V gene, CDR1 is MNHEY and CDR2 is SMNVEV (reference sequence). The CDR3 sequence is CASSRGQSYEQYF. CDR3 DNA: TGTGCCAGCAGCAGGGGACAGTCCTACGAGCAGTACTTC.

CDR3 region: CATSNNNEQFF. The DNA for the CDR3 is TGTGCCACCAGCAATAATAATGAGCAGTTCTTC. The chain carries TRBV15 and TRBJ2-1; no clear D gene. CDR1 and CDR2 (germline): LNHNV, YYDKDF (reference sequence). Trimming shortened V by 4 bases and J by 7 bases, and 5 bases separated the two germline ends. The CDR3 sequence is 11 residues long.

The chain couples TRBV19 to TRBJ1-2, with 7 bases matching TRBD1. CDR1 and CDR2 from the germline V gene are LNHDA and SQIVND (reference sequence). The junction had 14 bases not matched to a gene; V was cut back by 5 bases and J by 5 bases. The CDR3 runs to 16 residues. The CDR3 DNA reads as TGTGCCAGTAGTCCCTTCTCAAGGGGGCTGGGATATGGCTACACCTTC. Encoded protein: CASSPFSRGLGYGYTF.

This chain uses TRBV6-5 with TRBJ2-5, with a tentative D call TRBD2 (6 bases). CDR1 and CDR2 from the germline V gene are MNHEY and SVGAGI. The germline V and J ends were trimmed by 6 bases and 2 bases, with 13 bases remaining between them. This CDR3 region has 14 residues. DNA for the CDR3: TGTGCCAGCAGCCAAACGGGGGTGCAAGAGACCCAGTACTTC. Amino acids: CASSQTGVQETQYF.

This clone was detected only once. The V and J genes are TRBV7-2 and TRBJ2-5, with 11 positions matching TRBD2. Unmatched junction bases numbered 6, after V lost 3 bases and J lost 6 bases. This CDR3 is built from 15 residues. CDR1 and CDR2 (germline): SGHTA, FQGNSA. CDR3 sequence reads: CASSFSGGAFQTQYF. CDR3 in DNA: TGTGCCAGCAGCTTTAGCGGGGGGGCGTTCCAGACCCAGTACTTC.

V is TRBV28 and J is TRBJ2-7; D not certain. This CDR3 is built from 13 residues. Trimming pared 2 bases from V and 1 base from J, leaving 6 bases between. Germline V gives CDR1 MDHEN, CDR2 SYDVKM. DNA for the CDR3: TGTGCCAGCAGTTTACTATTGTCCTACGAGCAGTACTTC. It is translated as CASSLLLSYEQYF.

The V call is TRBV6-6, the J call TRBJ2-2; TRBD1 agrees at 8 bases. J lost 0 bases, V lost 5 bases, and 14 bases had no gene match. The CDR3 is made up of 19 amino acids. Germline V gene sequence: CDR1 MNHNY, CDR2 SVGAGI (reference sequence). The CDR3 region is CASSPQRQGTGSNTGELFF. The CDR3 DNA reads TGTGCCAGCAGTCCCCAGAGGCAGGGGACAGGCTCGAACACCGGGGAGCTGTTTTTT.

The CDR3 spells CASKYDLVNTEAFF. DNA for the CDR3: TGTGCCAGCAAGTACGACCTAGTGAACACTGAAGCTTTCTTT. The chain carries TRBV6-5 and TRBJ1-1; D gene ambiguous. Germline values: CDR1 MNHEY, CDR2 SVGAGI. The V gene lost 7 bases and the J gene lost 0 bases, with 12 bases spanning the gap. The CDR3 runs to 14 residues.

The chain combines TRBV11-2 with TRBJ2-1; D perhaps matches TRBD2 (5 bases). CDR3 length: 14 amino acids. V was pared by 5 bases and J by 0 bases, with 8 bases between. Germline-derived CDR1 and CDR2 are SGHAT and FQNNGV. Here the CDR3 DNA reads TGTGCCAGCAGCCCGGGAACCTCCTACAATGAGCAGTTCTTC. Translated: CASSPGTSYNEQFF.

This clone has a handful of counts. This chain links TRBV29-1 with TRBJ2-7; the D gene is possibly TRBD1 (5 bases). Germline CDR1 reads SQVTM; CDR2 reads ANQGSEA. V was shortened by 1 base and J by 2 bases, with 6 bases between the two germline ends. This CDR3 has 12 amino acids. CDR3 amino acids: CSVEGTTYEQYF. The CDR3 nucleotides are TGCAGCGTTGAAGGGACAACCTACGAGCAGTACTTC.

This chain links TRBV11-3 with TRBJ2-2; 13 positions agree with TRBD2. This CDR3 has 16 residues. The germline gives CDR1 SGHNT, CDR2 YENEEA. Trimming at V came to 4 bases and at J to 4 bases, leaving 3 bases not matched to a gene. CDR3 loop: CASSSRTSGSTGELFF. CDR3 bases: TGTGCCAGCAGCTCCCGGACTAGCGGGAGCACCGGGGAGCTGTTTTTT. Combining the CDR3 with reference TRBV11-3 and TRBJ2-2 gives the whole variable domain EAGVVQSPRYKIIEKKQPVAFWCNPISGHNTLYWYLQNLGQGPELLIRYENEEAVDDSQLPKDRFSAERLKGVDSTLKIQPAELGDSAVYLCASSSRTSGSTGELFFGEGSRLTVL.

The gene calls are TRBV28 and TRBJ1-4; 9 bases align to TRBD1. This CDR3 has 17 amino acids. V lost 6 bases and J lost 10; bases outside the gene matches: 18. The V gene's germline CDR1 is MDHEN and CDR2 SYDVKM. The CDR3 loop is CASSTPPGTGLVRKLFF. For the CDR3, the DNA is TGTGCCAGCAGCACCCCGCCGGGGACAGGGTTGGTGCGAAAACTGTTTTTT. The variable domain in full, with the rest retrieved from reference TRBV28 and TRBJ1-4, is DVKVTQSSRYLVKRTGEKVFLECVQDMDHENMFWYRQDPGLGLRLIYFSYDVKMKEKGDIPEGYSVSREKKERFSLILESASTNQTSMYLCASSTPPGTGLVRKLFFGSGTQLSVL.

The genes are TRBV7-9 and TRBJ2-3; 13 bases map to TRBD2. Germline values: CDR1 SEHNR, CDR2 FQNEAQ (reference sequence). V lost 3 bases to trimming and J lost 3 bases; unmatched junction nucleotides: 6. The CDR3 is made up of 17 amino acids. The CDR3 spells CASSLGTSGDGTDTQYF. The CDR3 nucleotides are TGTGCCAGCAGCTTGGGGACTAGCGGGGACGGTACAGATACGCAGTATTTT.